These 17 T cell receptor beta chains were all obtained from the same sample, sequenced in a study of T cell responses to AZD1222 COVID-19 vaccine. The assay was immunoSEQ multiplex PCR, and TCRdb's table has in-frame clones only and misses some. The sample shows 150,000 to 200,000 clones, less than 95% of them seen only once. Sequenced material: peripheral blood, taken 28 days after the second AZD1222 dose. The receptors originated from an adult who received the AZD1222 COVID-19 vaccine.

This clone was seen only once. The chain links TRBV21-1 to TRBJ2-1; the table gives TRBD2 as D, unverified against the DNA. TRBV21-1 is shown as a pseudogene. The CDR3 extends over 15 amino acids. This CDR3 is CAWGPQRAPYNEQFF. The DNA for the CDR3 is TGTGCCTGGGGCCCGCAGCGGGCACCCTACAATGAGCAGTTCTTC.

The chain employs TRBV30 and TRBJ1-5; D uncertain. V dropped 2 bases and J dropped 4 bases, with 9 bases sitting between them. Germline V lookup: CDR1 GTSNPN, CDR2 SVGIG (reference sequence). The CDR3 extends over 13 amino acids. In DNA, the CDR3 is TGTGCCTGGAGTAAACAGCTGAATCAGCCCCAGCATTTT. Translation gives CAWSKQLNQPQHF.

V and J are TRBV4-1 and TRBJ2-2; no clear D. V lost 4 bases, J lost 0 bases, and 6 bases lay in between. This CDR3 region has 14 residues. From germline, CDR1 is MGHRA and CDR2 YSYEKL. The CDR3 spells CASSPPSNTGELFF. Here the CDR3 DNA reads TGCGCCAGCAGCCCCCCATCGAACACCGGGGAGCTGTTTTTT.

The chain employs TRBV5-4 and TRBJ1-2, with D possibly matching TRBD1 (6 bases). CDR1 is SGHNT, CDR2 YYREEE, per germline (reference sequence). V lost 4 bases and J 7 bases, leaving 20 bases between the germline ends. The CDR3 sequence is 15 residues long. CDR3 sequence reads: CASSPGRGGAGGYTF. The CDR3 region has the DNA TGTGCCAGCAGCCCCGGGCGGGGGGGCGCCGGTGGCTACACCTTC.

In its sample, this clone was seen once. This sequence joins TRBV6-5 and TRBJ1-2; TRBD1 is a possible D gene (6 bases). In germline, CDR1 is MNHEY, CDR2 SVGAGI. Trimming took off 6 bases at V and 8 bases at J, with 19 bases between the two ends. The CDR3 has 14 residues. CDR3 DNA sequence: TGTGCCAGCAGACTATACAGGGAAGTCGGCGGCTACACCTTC. Translation: CASRLYREVGGYTF.

Worth noting for this clone: Distinct nucleotide sequences in the sample also encode this CDR3. The chain is built from TRBV7-2 and TRBJ2-7; 8 bases agree with TRBD1. This CDR3 has 14 amino acids. CDR1 is SGHTA and CDR2 is FQGNSA in the germline V gene. The J segment lost 3 bases and the V segment lost 4 bases, leaving 5 bases of the junction unmatched. As DNA, the CDR3 is TGTGCCAGCAGCTCAGGGGGCAGTAGCTACGAGCAGTACTTC. It yields the protein CASSSGGSSYEQYF.

The chain has TRBV6-5 and TRBJ2-5; TRBD2 might be the D (5 bases). Germline CDR1 is MNHEY and CDR2 is SVGAGI. V was trimmed by 7 bases and J by 1 base, leaving 10 bases between them. This CDR3 is built from 13 residues. For the CDR3, the DNA is TGTGCCAGCACCCGAGGGCGCCAAGAGACCCAGTACTTC. Amino acid sequence: CASTRGRQETQYF.

V is TRBV6-4 and J is TRBJ2-2, with 15 bases aligning to TRBD2. With 0 bases clipped from V and 2 bases from J, the junction kept 1 base outside the gene matches. CDR3 length equals 18 residues. The germline CDR1 and CDR2 sequences are MRHNA and SNTAGT. CDR3 DNA: TGTGCCAGCAGTGACTCGGGACTAGCGGGAGGAAACACCGGGGAGCTGTTTTTT. Translating it yields CASSDSGLAGGNTGELFF.

V usage is TRBV4-2 and J usage is TRBJ1-2, with 7 positions matching TRBD1. The length of the CDR3 is 13 residues. Looked up from germline, CDR1 is LGHNA and CDR2 is YNFKEQ. V was pared by 3 bases and J by 3 bases, with 1 base of the junction left unmatched. CDR3 sequence reads: CASSQGTDYGYTF. CDR3 DNA sequence: TGTGCCAGCAGCCAGGGGACAGACTATGGCTACACCTTC.

DNA for the CDR3: TGTGCCAGCAGTAGACGACAGGAAGCTTTCTTT. Its protein is CASSRRQEAFF. The V gene is TRBV28, the J gene TRBJ1-1; TRBD1 might be the D (5 bases). The CDR3 sequence is 11 residues long. From germline, CDR1 is MDHEN and CDR2 SYDVKM. V lost 5 bases and J lost 8, with 9 bases in between.

The chain recombines TRBV6-6 with TRBJ1-5, with 9 bases lining up with TRBD1. Germline trimming cut 2 bases from V and 3 bases from J; bases unmatched to any gene: 5. The CDR3 sequence is 16 residues long. Germline V lookup: CDR1 MNHNY, CDR2 SVGAGI (reference sequence). In DNA form, the CDR3 reads TGTGCCAGCAGTTACCCCGGACAGGGGATCAATCAGCCCCAGCATTTT. This codes for CASSYPGQGINQPQHF.

CDR3 sequence: CASSGWVAGGTGSSYNEQFF. As DNA, the CDR3 is TGTGCCAGCAGTGGGTGGGTAGCGGGGGGAACAGGGAGCTCCTACAATGAGCAGTTCTTC. The J gene is TRBJ2-1, the V gene TRBV2; 10 nucleotides agree with TRBD2. CDR3 size: 20 residues. With 4 bases clipped from V and 0 bases from J, the junction kept 15 bases outside the gene matches. Germline loops: CDR1 SNHLY, CDR2 FYNNEI.

This clone was observed once. The rearrangement uses TRBV27 and TRBJ1-5, with TRBD1 as a possible D gene (6 bases). V lost 3 bases and J lost 5, with 17 bases in between. This CDR3 region has 16 residues. CDR1 and CDR2 (germline): MNHEY, SMNVEV (reference sequence). CDR3 residues: CASSFRATGSYQPQHF. CDR3 DNA sequence: TGTGCCAGCAGTTTCAGGGCCACAGGGTCGTATCAGCCCCAGCATTTT.

The genes are TRBV10-2 and TRBJ1-3, with unresolved D. V gave up 3 bases and J gave up 4 bases, with 4 bases separating them. Per germline, CDR1 WSHSY and CDR2 SAAADI. This CDR3 has 12 residues. The CDR3 loop reads CASSEMGNTIYF. The CDR3 region has the DNA TGCGCCAGCAGTGAAATGGGAAACACCATATATTTT.

The chain employs TRBV2 and TRBJ1-6; D might be TRBD1 (5 bases). The CDR3 loop spans 16 amino acids. In germline, CDR1 is SNHLY, CDR2 FYNNEI. V dropped 7 bases and J dropped 3 bases, with 16 bases sitting between them. This chain's CDR3 is CASTSAGSLYNSPLHF. CDR3 in DNA: TGTGCCAGCACCTCCGCAGGGAGTCTCTATAATTCACCCCTCCACTTT.

Comments on this clone: Other DNA variants within this sample encode the same CDR3. The genes are TRBV19 and TRBJ1-1; 12 bases agree with TRBD1. Germline CDR1 is LNHDA and CDR2 is SQIVND (reference sequence). CDR3 length: 14 amino acids. The junction had 4 bases not matched to a gene; V was cut back by 6 bases and J by 5 bases. For the CDR3, the DNA is TGTGCCAGTAGCCCGGGACAGGGGGCGACTGAAGCTTTCTTT. Encoded protein: CASSPGQGATEAFF. The full variable domain, rest sourced from reference TRBV19 and TRBJ1-1, is DGGITQSPKYLFRKEGQNVTLSCEQNLNHDAMYWYRQDPGQGLRLIYYSQIVNDFQKGDIAEGYSVSREKKESFPLTVTSAQKNPTAFYLCASSPGQGATEAFFGQGTRLTVV.

The V gene is TRBV18, the J gene TRBJ2-3, with D maybe TRBD1 (6 bases). CDR3 length: 16 amino acids. CDR1 and CDR2 (germline): KGHSH, LQKENI. V lost 1 base, J lost 0 bases, and 11 bases lay in between. The chain's CDR3 is CASSPRAGASTDTQYF. CDR3 DNA sequence: TGTGCCAGCTCACCACGAGCAGGGGCGAGCACAGATACGCAGTATTTT.